This TCR beta chain was observed in a study of shared clonotypes between healthy human individuals. Regarding the study as a whole: Naive subsets usually exceeded memory subsets in estimated richness.

It was roughly 200 ng DNA, 25,000 to 35,000 T cell genomes, that sorted-subset replicate PCRs used. The assay was immunoSEQ multiplex PCR, and TCRdb's table has in-frame clones only and misses some. Here the sample spans millions of clones, just over 90% being singletons. The CDR3 has 13 amino acids. In regard to this clone: Its antigen is still unknown.

This receptor was obtained from a man aged 18 to 29 in good health. The chain links TRBV21-1 to TRBJ1-1. TRBV21-1 is annotated as a pseudogene. Material for sequencing was naive CD4+ T cells sorted from blood. Subset specified: CD45RA+ positively selected. For the CDR3, the DNA is TGTGCCAGCACCCGGACGTGGGGGACTGAAGCTTTCTTT. It is translated as CASTRTWGTEAFF.